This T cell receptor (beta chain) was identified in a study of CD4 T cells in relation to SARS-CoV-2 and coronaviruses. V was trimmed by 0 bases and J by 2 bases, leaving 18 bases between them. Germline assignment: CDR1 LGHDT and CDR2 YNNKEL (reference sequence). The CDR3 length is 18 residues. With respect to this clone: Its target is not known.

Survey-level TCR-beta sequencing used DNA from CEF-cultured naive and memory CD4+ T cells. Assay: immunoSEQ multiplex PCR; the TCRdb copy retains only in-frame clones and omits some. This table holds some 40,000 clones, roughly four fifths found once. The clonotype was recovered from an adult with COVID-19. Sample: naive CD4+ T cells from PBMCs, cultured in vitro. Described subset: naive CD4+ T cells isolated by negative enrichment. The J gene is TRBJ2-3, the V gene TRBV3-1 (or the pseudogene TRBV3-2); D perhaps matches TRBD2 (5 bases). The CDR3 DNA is TGTGCCAGCAGCCAAGATCAGCTAGCCCGTACCAACACAGATACGCAGTATTTT. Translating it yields CASSQDQLARTNTDTQYF.